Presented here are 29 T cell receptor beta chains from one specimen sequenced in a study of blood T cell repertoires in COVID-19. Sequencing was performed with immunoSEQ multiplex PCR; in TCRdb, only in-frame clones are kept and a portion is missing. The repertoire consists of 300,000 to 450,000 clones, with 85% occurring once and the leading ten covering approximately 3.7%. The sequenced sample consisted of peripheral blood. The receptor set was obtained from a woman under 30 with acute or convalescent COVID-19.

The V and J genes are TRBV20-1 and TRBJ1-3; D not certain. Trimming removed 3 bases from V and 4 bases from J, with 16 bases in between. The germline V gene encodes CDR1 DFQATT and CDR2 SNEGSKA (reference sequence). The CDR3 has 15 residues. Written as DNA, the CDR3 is TGCAGTGCTAGTCGAAGGTCAACGGGGGGAAACACCATATATTTT. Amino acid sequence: CSASRRSTGGNTIYF.

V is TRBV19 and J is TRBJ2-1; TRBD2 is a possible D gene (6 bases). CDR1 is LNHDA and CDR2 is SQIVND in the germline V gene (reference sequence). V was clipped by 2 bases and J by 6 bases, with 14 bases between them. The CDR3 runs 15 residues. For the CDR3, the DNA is TGTGCCAGTAGTATATTTGTGGGACTTCGCAATGAGCAGTTCTTC. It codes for CASSIFVGLRNEQFF.

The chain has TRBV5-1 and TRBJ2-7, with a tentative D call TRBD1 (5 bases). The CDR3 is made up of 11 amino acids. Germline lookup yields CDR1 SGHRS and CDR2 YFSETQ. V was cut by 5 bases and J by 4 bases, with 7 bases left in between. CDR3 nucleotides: TGCGCCAGCAGTTCAGGGTACGAGCAGTACTTC. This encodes CASSSGYEQYF.

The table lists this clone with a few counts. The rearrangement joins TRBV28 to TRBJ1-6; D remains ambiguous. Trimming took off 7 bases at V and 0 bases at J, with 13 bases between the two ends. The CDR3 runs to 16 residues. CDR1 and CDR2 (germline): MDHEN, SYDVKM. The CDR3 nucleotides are TGTGCCAGCAAAAAGAGGAGGAGCTCCTATAATTCACCCCTCCACTTT. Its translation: CASKKRRSSYNSPLHF.

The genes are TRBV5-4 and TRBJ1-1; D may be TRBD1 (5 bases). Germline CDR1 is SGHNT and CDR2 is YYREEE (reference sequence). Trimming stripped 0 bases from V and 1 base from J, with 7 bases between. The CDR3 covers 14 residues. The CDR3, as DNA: TGTGCCAGCAGCTTGGGGGGGGAGAACACTGAAGCTTTCTTT. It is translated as CASSLGGENTEAFF.

The CDR3 loop reads CASSIQVGTEAFF. The CDR3 DNA reads as TGTGCCAGCAGCATCCAGGTTGGGACTGAAGCTTTCTTT. J is TRBJ1-1 and V is TRBV7-9; D not resolved. The CDR3 spans 13 residues. From germline, CDR1 is SEHNR and CDR2 FQNEAQ (reference sequence). Trimming shortened V by 5 bases and J by 5 bases, and 12 bases separated the two germline ends.

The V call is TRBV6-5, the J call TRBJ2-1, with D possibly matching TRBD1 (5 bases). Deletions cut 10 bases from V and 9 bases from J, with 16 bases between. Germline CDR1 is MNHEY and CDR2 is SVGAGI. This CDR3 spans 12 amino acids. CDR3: CATRTSMIEQFF. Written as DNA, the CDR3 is TGTGCCACAAGGACATCGATGATTGAGCAGTTCTTC.

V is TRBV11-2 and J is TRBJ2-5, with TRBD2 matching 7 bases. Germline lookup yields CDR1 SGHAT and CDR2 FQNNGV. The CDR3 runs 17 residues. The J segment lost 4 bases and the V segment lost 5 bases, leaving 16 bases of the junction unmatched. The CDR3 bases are TGTGCCAGCAGCGGGAGATCGGGAGGAGGGGTCCGAGAGACCCAGTACTTC. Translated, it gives CASSGRSGGGVRETQYF.

The CDR3 DNA reads as TGCGCCAGCTGTTCACCGCAGACAGATCTCTCTGGGGCCAACGTCCTGACTTTC. It encodes CASCSPQTDLSGANVLTF. The chain uses TRBV5-1 and TRBJ2-6; possibly TRBD1 for D (5 bases). Trimming stripped 7 bases from V and 0 bases from J, with 20 bases between. CDR1 and CDR2 from the germline V gene are SGHRS and YFSETQ. The CDR3 has 18 residues.

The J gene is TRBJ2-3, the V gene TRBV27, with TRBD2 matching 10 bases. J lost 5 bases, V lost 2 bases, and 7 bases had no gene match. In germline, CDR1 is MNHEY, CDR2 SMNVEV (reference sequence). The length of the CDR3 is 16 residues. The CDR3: CASSLLPSGGGDTQYF. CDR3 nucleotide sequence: TGTGCCAGCAGTTTACTCCCCAGCGGGGGGGGAGATACGCAGTATTTT.

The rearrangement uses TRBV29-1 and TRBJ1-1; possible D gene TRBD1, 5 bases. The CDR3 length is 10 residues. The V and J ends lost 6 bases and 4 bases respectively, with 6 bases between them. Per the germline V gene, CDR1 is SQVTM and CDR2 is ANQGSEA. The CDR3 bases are TGCAGCGTCGGGGGCACTGAAGCTTTCTTT. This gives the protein CSVGGTEAFF.

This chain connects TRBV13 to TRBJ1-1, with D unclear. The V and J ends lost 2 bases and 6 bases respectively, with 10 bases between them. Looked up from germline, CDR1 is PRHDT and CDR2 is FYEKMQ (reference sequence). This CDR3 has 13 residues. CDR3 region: CASSLLRNPEAFF. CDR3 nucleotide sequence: TGTGCCAGCAGCTTATTGAGGAATCCTGAAGCTTTCTTT.

Here the CDR3 DNA reads TGCGCCAGCAGATGGACTAGTTTGATCTTAAGCGAGCAGTACTTC. Amino acid sequence: CASRWTSLILSEQYF. V and J are TRBV5-1 and TRBJ2-7, with TRBD2 matching over 7 bases. The germline CDR1 and CDR2 sequences are SGHRS and YFSETQ. The J segment lost 6 bases and the V segment lost 5 bases, leaving 14 bases of the junction unmatched. The CDR3 loop spans 15 amino acids.

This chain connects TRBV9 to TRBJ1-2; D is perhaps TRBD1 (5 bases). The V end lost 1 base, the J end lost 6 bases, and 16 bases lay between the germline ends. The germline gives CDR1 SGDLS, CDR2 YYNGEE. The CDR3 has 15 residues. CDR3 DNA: TGTGCCAGCAGCGTATCAACCGACAGTACAAATGGCTACACCTTC. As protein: CASSVSTDSTNGYTF.

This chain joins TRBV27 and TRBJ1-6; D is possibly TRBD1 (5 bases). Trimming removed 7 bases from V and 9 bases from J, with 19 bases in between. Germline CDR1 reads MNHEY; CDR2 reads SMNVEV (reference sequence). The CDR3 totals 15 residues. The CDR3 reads CASTLGRGYGSPLHF. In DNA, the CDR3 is TGTGCCAGCACCCTAGGTCGGGGGTATGGTTCACCCCTCCACTTT.

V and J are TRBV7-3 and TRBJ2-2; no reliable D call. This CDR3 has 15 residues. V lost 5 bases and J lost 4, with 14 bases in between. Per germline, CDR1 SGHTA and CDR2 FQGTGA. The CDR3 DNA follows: TGTGCCAGCAGCCTTAACTCCGCAGGCACCGGGGAGCTGTTTTTT. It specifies CASSLNSAGTGELFF.

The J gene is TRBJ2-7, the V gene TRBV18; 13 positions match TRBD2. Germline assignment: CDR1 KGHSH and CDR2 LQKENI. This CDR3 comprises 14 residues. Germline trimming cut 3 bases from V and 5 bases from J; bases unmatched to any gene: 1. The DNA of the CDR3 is TGTGCCAGCTCACCTGGACTAGCGGGAGACGAGCAGTACTTC. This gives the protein CASSPGLAGDEQYF.

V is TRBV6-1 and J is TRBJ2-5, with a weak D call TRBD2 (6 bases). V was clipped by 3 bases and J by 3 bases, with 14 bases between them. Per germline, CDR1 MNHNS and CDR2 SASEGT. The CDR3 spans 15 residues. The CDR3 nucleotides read TGTGCCAGCAGTGATTTGGGGGAGGCTAAAGAGACCCAGTACTTC. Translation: CASSDLGEAKETQYF.

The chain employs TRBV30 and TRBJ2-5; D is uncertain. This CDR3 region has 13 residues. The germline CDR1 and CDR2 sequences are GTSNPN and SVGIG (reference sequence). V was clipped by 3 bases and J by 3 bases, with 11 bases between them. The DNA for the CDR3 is TGTGCCTGGAGCCAGAATCGGGAAGAGACCCAGTACTTC. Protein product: CAWSQNREETQYF.

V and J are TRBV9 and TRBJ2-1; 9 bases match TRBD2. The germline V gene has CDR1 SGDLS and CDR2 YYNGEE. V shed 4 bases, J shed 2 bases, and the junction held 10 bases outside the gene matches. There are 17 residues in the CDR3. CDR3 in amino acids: CASSLTAEREAYNEQFF. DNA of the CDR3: TGTGCCAGCAGCTTAACCGCGGAGCGGGAGGCCTACAATGAGCAGTTCTTC.

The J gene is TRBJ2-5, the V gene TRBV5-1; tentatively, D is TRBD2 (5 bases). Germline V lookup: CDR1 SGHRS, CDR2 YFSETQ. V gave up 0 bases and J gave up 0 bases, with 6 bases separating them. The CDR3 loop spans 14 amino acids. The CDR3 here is CASSLGSDQETQYF. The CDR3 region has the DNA TGCGCCAGCAGCTTGGGTAGCGACCAAGAGACCCAGTACTTC.

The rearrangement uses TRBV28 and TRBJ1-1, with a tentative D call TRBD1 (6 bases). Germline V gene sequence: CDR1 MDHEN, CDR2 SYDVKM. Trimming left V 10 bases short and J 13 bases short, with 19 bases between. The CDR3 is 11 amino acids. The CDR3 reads CATRDTPESFF. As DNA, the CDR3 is TGTGCCACCCGGGACACCCCGGAGAGTTTCTTT.

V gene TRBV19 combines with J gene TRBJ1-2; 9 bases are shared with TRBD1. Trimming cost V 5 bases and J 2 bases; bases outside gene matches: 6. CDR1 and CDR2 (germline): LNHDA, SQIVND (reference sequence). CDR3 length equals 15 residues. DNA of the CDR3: TGTGCCAGTAGTGTCACAGGACAGGGGAACTATGGCTACACCTTC. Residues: CASSVTGQGNYGYTF. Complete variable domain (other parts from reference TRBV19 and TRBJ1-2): DGGITQSPKYLFRKEGQNVTLSCEQNLNHDAMYWYRQDPGQGLRLIYYSQIVNDFQKGDIAEGYSVSREKKESFPLTVTSAQKNPTAFYLCASSVTGQGNYGYTFGSGTRLTVV.

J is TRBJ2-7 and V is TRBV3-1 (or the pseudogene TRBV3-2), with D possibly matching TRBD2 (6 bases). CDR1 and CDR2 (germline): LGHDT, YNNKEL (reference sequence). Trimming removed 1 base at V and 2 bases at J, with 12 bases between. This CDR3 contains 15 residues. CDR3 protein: CASSQVAGLPYEQYF. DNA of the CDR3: TGTGCCAGCAGCCAAGTGGCGGGACTCCCCTACGAGCAGTACTTC.

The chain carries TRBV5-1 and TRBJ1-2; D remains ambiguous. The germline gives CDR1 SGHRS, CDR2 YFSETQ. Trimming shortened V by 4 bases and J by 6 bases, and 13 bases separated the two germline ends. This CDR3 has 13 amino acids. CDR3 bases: TGCGCCAGCAGCCCGCGTACAGATCATGGCTACACCTTC. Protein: CASSPRTDHGYTF.

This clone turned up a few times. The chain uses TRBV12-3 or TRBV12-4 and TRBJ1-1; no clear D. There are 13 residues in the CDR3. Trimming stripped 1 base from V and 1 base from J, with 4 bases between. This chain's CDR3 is CASSLEQNTEAFF. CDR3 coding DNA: TGTGCCAGCAGTTTAGAACAGAACACTGAAGCTTTCTTT.

The CDR3 nucleotides are TGTGCCAGTCGTGGCAATTGGGATACGCAGTATTTT. This codes for CASRGNWDTQYF. The V and J genes are TRBV6-5 and TRBJ2-3, with unresolved D. The CDR3 totals 12 residues. CDR1 is MNHEY and CDR2 is SVGAGI in the germline V gene. V was shortened by 9 bases and J by 6 bases, with 13 bases between the two germline ends.

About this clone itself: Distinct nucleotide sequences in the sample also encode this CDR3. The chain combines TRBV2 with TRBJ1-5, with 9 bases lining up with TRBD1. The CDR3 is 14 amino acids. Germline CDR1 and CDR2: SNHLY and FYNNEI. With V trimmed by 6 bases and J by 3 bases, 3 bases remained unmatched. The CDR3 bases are TGTGCCAGCAGGGGGACAGGGAACAATCAGCCCCAGCATTTT. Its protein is CASRGTGNNQPQHF.

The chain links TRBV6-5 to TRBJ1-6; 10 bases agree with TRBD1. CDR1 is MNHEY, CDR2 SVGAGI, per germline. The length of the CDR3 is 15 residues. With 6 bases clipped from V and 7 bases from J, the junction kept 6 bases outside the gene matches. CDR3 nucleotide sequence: TGTGCCAGCAGGGGGGACAGGGGATTGAATTCACCCCTCCACTTT. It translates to CASRGDRGLNSPLHF.